The clone carrying this T cell receptor beta chain appeared a single time. The V end lost 0 bases, the J end lost 3 bases, and 5 bases lay between the germline ends. The CDR3 is 13 residues long. Looked up from germline, CDR1 is SNHLY and CDR2 is FYNNEI. The data stem from a study of shared clonotypes between healthy human individuals. Each sample came from a Caucasian adult donor living in Nashville, Tennessee. Assay runs were performed at deep level. Produced via immunoSEQ multiplex PCR; TCRdb's table is partial and in-frame only. The table includes about 470,000 clones, 79% detected once. Sequencing was carried out using PBMCs. This clonotype originated in a woman aged 40 to 49 in good health. Some clones in this sample may be carry-over from other donors' samples. This sequence joins TRBV2 and TRBJ1-2; unclear D gene. This CDR3 reads CASSEALHYGYTF. The CDR3 bases are TGTGCCAGCAGTGAAGCGCTTCACTATGGCTACACCTTC.